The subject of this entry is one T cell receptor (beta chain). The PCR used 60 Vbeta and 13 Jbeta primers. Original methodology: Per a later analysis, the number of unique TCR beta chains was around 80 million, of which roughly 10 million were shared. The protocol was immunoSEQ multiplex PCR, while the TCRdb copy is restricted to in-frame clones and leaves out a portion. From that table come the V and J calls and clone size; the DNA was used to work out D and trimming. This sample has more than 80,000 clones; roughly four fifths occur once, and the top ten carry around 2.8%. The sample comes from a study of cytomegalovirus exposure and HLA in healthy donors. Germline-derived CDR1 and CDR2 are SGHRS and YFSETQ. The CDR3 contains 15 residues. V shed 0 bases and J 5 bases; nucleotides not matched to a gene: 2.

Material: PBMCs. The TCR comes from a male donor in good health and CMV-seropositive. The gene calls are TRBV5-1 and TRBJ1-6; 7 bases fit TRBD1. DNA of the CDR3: TGCGCCAGCAGCTTGGCCGACAGGGATAATTCACCCCTCCACTTT. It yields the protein CASSLADRDNSPLHF.